This paragraph reports one T cell receptor beta chain. The CDR3 spans 13 residues. The V end lost 7 bases, the J end lost 5 bases, and 13 bases lay between the germline ends. Per the germline V gene, CDR1 is SGHRS and CDR2 is YFSETQ. Generated by immunoSEQ multiplex PCR, the TCRdb table keeps only in-frame clones and is missing some. The sample lists about 36,000 clones, approximately 90% occurring once. The data originate from a study of T cell changes during pregnancy in multiple sclerosis. The sequences come from CD4+ T cells from peripheral blood mononuclear cells, collected in the first trimester of pregnancy. This chain connects TRBV5-1 to TRBJ2-1; D might be TRBD1 (5 bases). The receptor comes from a female donor with multiple sclerosis, enrolled in a pregnancy study. The CDR3 region is CASGWKGNNEQFF. The CDR3 DNA is TGCGCCAGCGGATGGAAGGGGAACAATGAGCAGTTCTTC.